The rows below give T cell receptor beta chains drawn from one sample of a study of T-cell memory formation after mild COVID-19. Via MiXCR, TCRdb re-called the 5' RACE reads, giving one row per CDR3 protein. The table has 550,000 to 600,000 distinct CDR3 sequences, about 20% seen once. Sequencing was carried out using PBMCs or a T cell subset sorted from them (not recorded which). The receptors come from an adult woman who had mild COVID-19 (a few samples of this study predate the infection). Cell type and time point are not known. Both conserved end residues are part of each CDR3.

v_call,j_call,cdr3_aa
TRBV30,TRBJ1-1,CAWTSGRTEAFF
TRBV9,TRBJ1-2,CASSVDPLEGYTF
TRBV5-1,TRBJ2-7,CASSPAGGHYEEQYF
TRBV5-4,TRBJ2-7,CASSLEAAGKIEQYF
TRBV3-1,TRBJ1-1,CASSQKFGNTEAFF
TRBV4-1,TRBJ2-4,CASSQGGGQGEPKNIQYF
TRBV3-1,TRBJ2-1,CASSQAGTGGQFF
TRBV2,TRBJ2-4,CASSELALAKNIQYF
TRBV20-1,TRBJ2-7,CSAMRGPYEQYF
TRBV27,TRBJ1-1,CASSRDRTNTEAFF
TRBV19,TRBJ1-1,CASSTWTGVDTEAFF
TRBV29-1,TRBJ2-7,CSVGIGGDYEQYF
TRBV7-2,TRBJ2-1,CASSSRILNEQFF
TRBV7-6,TRBJ2-1,CASSPGVAGGPSNEQFF
TRBV6-5,TRBJ2-3,CATKLAIGTDTQYF
TRBV20-1,TRBJ2-7,CSASFPYEQYF
TRBV27,TRBJ1-2,CASSGQAGYGYTF
TRBV5-6,TRBJ2-3,CASSLSRSDTQYF